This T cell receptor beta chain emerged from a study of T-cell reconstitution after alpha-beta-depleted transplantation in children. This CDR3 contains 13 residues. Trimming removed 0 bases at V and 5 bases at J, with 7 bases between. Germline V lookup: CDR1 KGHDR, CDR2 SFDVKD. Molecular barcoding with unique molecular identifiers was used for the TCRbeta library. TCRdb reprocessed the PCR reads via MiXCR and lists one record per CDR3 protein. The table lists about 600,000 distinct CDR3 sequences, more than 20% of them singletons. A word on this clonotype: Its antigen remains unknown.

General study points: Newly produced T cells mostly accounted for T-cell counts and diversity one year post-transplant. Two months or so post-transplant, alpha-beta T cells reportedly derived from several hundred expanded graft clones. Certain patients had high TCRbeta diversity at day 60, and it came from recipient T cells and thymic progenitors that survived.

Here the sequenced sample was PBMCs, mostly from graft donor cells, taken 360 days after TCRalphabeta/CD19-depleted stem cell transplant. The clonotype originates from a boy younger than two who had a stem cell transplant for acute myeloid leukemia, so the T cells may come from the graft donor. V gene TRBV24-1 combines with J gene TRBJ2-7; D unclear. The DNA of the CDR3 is TGTGCCACCAGTGATTTGAACGGCCACGAGCAGTACTTC. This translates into CATSDLNGHEQYF.